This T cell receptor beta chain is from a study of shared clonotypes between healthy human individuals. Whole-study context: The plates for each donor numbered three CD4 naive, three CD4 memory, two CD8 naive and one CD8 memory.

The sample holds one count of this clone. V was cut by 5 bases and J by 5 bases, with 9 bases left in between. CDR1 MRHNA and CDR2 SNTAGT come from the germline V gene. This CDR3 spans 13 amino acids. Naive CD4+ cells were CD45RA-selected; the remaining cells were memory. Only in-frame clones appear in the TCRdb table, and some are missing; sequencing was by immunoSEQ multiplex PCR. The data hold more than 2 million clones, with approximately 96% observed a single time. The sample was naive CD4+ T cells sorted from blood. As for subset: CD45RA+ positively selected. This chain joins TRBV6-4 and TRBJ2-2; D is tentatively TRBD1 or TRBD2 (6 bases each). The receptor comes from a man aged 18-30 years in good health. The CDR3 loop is CASSLGGTGELFF. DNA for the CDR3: TGTGCCAGCAGTCTAGGGGGGACCGGGGAGCTGTTTTTT.